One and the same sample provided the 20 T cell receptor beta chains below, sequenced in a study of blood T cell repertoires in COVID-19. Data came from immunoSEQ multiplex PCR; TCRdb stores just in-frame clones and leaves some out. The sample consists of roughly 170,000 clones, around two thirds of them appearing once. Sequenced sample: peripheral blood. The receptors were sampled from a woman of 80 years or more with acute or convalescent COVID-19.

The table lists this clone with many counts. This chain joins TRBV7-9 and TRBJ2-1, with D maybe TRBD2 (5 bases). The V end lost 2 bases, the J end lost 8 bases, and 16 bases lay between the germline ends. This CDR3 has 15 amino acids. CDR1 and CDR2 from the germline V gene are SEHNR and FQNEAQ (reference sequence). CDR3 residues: CASSLFPSTVHEQFF. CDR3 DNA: TGTGCCAGCAGCTTATTTCCTAGCACTGTGCATGAGCAGTTCTTC.

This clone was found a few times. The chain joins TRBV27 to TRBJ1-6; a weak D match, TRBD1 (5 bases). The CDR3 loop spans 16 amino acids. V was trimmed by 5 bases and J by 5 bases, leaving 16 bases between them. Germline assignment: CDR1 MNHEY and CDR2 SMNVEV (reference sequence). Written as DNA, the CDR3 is TGTGCCAGCAGTCGAATCCCGACAGTTAATAATTCACCCCTCCACTTT. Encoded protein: CASSRIPTVNNSPLHF.

Here the CDR3 reads CASSVLAGASDTQYF. CDR3 bases: TGTGCCAGCAGCGTTCTAGCGGGAGCTTCAGATACGCAGTATTTT. The chain joins TRBV9 to TRBJ2-3, with TRBD2 identical over 10 bases. In germline, CDR1 is SGDLS, CDR2 YYNGEE. The trim removed 2 bases at V and 4 bases at J, leaving 4 bases unmatched. The CDR3 totals 15 residues.

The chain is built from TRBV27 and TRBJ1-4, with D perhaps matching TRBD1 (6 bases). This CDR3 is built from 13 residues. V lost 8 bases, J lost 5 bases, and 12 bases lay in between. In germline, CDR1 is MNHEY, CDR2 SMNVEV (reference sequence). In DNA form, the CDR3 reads TGTGCCAGCGCCCGGACAGTGAATGAAAAACTGTTTTTT. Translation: CASARTVNEKLFF.

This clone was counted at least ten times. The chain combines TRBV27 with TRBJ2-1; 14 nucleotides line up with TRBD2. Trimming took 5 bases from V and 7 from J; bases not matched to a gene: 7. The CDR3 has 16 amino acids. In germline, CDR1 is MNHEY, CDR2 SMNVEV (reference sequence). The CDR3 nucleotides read TGTGCCAGCAGTCCCGGGACTAGCGGGAGTCGGAATGAGCAGTTCTTC. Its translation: CASSPGTSGSRNEQFF.

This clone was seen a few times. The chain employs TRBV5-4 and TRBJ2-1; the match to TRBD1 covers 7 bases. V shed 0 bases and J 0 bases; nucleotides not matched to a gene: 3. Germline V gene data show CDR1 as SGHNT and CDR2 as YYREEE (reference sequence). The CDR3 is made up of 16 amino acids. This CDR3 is CASSLGGQSSYNEQFF. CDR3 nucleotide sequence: TGTGCCAGCAGCTTGGGGGGACAGAGCTCCTACAATGAGCAGTTCTTC.

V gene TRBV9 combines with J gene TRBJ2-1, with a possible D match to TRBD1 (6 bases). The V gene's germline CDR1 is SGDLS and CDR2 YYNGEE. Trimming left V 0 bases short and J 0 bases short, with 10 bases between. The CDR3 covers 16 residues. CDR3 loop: CASSVDLTGSYNEQFF. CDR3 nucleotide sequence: TGTGCCAGCAGCGTAGACCTGACAGGCTCCTACAATGAGCAGTTCTTC.

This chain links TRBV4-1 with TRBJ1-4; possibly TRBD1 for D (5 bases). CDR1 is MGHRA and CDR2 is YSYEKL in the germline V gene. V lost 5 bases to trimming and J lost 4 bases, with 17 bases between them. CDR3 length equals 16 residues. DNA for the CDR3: TGCGCCAGCAGCGGGACCCGGGACTTCGGTAATGAAAAACTGTTTTTT. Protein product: CASSGTRDFGNEKLFF.

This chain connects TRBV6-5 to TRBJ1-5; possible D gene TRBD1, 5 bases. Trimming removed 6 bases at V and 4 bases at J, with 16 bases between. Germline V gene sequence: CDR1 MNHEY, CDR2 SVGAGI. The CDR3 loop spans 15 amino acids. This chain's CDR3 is CASRDTGTPNQPQHF. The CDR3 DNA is TGTGCCAGCAGGGATACCGGGACTCCAAATCAGCCCCAGCATTTT.

CDR3 protein: CASNLRTGQETQYF. The CDR3 DNA reads TGTGCCAGCAATCTTAGGACAGGGCAAGAGACCCAGTACTTC. V usage is TRBV28 and J usage is TRBJ2-5; 8 bases match TRBD1. This CDR3 has 14 amino acids. Germline CDR1 is MDHEN and CDR2 is SYDVKM. V shed 7 bases, J shed 2 bases, and the junction held 6 bases outside the gene matches.

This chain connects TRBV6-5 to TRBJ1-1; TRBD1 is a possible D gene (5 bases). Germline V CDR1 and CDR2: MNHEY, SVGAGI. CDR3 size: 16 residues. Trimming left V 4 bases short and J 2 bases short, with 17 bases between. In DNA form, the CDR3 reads TGTGCCAGCAGTTCAGGATCACAAGGGGATAACACTGAAGCTTTCTTT. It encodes CASSSGSQGDNTEAFF.

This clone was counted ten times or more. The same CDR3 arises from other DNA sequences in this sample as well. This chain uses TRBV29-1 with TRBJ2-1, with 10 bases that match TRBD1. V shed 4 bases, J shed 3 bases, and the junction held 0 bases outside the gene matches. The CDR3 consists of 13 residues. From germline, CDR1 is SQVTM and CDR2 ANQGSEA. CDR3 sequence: CSVGTGGYNEQFF. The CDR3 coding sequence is TGCAGCGTTGGGACAGGGGGCTACAATGAGCAGTTCTTC.

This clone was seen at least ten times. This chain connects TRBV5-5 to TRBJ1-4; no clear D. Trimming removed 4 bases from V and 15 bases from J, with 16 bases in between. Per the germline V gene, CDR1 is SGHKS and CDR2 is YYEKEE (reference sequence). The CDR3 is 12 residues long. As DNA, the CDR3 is TGTGCCAGCAGCCCCCGGACGGAGGAATTGTTTTTT. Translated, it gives CASSPRTEELFF.

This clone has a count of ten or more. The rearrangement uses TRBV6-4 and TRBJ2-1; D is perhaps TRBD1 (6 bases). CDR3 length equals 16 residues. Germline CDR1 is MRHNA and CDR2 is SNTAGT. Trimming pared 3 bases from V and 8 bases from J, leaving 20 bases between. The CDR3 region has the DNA TGTGCCAGCAGTGAAGGTCCAGGGGATAAGGAAGATGAGCAGTTCTTC. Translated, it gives CASSEGPGDKEDEQFF.

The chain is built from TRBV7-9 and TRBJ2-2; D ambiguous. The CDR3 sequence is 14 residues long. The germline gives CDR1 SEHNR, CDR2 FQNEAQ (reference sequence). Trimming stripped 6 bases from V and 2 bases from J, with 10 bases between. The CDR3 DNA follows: TGTGCCAGCAGTACAATCCGAAACACCGGGGAGCTGTTTTTT. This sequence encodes CASSTIRNTGELFF.

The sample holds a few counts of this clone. CDR3 sequence reads: CAWSVTGFSYEQYF. The DNA of the CDR3 is TGTGCCTGGAGTGTAACGGGATTCTCCTACGAGCAGTACTTC. V gene TRBV30 combines with J gene TRBJ2-7; D might be TRBD2 (5 bases). Trimming removed 0 bases at V and 0 bases at J, with 9 bases between. Germline-derived CDR1 and CDR2 are GTSNPN and SVGIG (reference sequence). This CDR3 spans 14 amino acids.

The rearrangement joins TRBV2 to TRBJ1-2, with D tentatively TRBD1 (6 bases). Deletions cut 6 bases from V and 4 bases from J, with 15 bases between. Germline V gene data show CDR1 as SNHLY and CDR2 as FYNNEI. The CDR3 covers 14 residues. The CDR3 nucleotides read TGTGCCAGCAGCCTAATACAGGGCCTCTATGGCTACACCTTC. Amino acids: CASSLIQGLYGYTF.

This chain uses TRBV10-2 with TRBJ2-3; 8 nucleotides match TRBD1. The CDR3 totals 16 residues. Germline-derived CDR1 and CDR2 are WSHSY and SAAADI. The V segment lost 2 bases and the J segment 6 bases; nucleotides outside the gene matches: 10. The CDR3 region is CASSEPRGQGADTQYF. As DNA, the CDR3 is TGCGCCAGCAGTGAGCCGAGGGGCCAGGGGGCCGATACGCAGTATTTT.

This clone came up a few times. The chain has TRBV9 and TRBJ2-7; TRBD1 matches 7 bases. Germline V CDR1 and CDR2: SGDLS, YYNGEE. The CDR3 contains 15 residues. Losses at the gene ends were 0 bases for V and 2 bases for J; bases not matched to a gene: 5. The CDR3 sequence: CASSVGQGYTYEQYF. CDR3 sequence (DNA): TGTGCCAGCAGCGTAGGACAGGGTTACACCTACGAGCAGTACTTC.

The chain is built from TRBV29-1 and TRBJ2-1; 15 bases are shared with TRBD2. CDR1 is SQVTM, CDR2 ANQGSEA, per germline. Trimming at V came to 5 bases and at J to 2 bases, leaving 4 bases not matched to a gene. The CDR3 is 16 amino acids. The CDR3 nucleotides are TGCAGCGTTACCGGACTAGCGGGAGGGGCCTACAATGAGCAGTTCTTC. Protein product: CSVTGLAGGAYNEQFF.